This TCR beta chain was identified in a study of blood T cell repertoires in COVID-19. Study summary: The United States, Italy and Spain supplied acute and convalescent COVID-19 samples. From T cells, B-cell-depleted T cells, or PBMCs came the material, which was cDNA or gDNA.

The CDR3 totals 17 residues. V was pared by 4 bases and J by 2 bases, with 5 bases of the junction left unmatched. Germline CDR1 LGHNA, CDR2 YSLEER. TCRdb's table, derived via immunoSEQ multiplex PCR, lists solely in-frame clones and lacks some. Of 35,000 to 50,000 clones in the sample, just under 70% are singletons; the top ten hold 6.2%. This receptor was identified in an elderly man with acute or convalescent COVID-19. Sequencing used peripheral blood. The genes are TRBV4-3 and TRBJ2-6, with TRBD1 matching 10 bases. CDR3 bases: TGCGCCAGCAGCCGGGGACAGGGGATCCCTGGGGCCAACGTCCTGACTTTC. Translation: CASSRGQGIPGANVLTF.